These 3 T cell receptor beta chains came from one sample sequenced in a study of OX40 agonist ivuxolimab in advanced cancers. TCRdb keeps only in-frame clones here, not all; method: immunoSEQ multiplex PCR. Among 19,000 or so clones listed, roughly nine tenths were seen once. This material consisted of CD4+ or CD8+ T cells sorted from blood, taken in a trial of the OX40 agonist ivuxolimab. These receptors all come from an adult with an advanced solid tumor such as melanoma, head and neck, liver or kidney cancer.

The chain carries TRBV4-2 and TRBJ2-3; no firm D call. The germline V gene has CDR1 LGHNA and CDR2 YNFKEQ. V dropped 0 bases and J dropped 3 bases, with 10 bases sitting between them. The CDR3 totals 15 residues. CDR3 nucleotide sequence: TGTGCCAGCAGCCAAGATCCCATCACGACAGATACGCAGTATTTT. Its protein is CASSQDPITTDTQYF.

The V gene is TRBV7-6, the J gene TRBJ1-4, with D tentatively TRBD1 (5 bases). This CDR3 is 15 amino acids long. Germline V lookup: CDR1 SGHVS, CDR2 FNYEAQ. V shed 2 bases and J shed 8 bases, with 15 bases lying between them. The CDR3 spells CASSLRSGPWEKLFF. DNA of the CDR3: TGTGCCAGCAGCTTACGTTCGGGACCTTGGGAAAAACTGTTTTTT.

This chain joins TRBV30 and TRBJ1-2; D is perhaps TRBD1 (5 bases). The CDR3 consists of 14 residues. Trimming pared 3 bases from V and 8 bases from J, leaving 19 bases between. CDR1 is GTSNPN, CDR2 SVGIG, per germline (reference sequence). The CDR3, as DNA: TGTGCCTGGAGCGCCAACCGGCAGGGTATAGGCTACACCTTC. It translates to CAWSANRQGIGYTF.